These 17 T cell receptor beta chains share one sample of origin, sequenced in a study of T cell repertoires in ileal Crohn's disease (dated 2019 in TCRdb). In the paper's terms, the time point label means: neoterminal ileum biopsy at postoperative endoscopy, about 6 months after surgery. The method behind the library was the immunoSEQ multiplex PCR assay. The clones in this table, taken by TCRdb from immuneACCESS, are in-frame only. Not every clone is retained; where verified, under half of the shortfall comes from an unresolved V gene, and the cause of the rest is unknown. This sample lists fewer than 4,500 clones; about 85% were detected once. Over 10% of the sample goes to the ten largest clones. Sequencing input: ileal tissue. The receptor source for this set is an adult with Crohn's disease.

The CDR3 reads CASSETSWLNEQFF. The CDR3 DNA reads as TGTGCCAGCAGTGAAACTAGCTGGCTCAATGAGCAGTTCTTC. The chain is built from TRBV2 and TRBJ2-1, with a tentative D call TRBD2 (6 bases). Trimming took 2 bases from V and 6 from J, leaving 11 bases between them. CDR1 SNHLY and CDR2 FYNNEI come from the germline V gene. The CDR3 runs 14 residues.

The chain has TRBV7-9 and TRBJ2-3; 8 positions match TRBD2. Losses at the gene ends were 0 bases for V and 1 base for J; bases not matched to a gene: 9. Germline CDR1 SEHNR, CDR2 FQNEAQ (reference sequence). The CDR3 has 18 amino acids. CDR3 nucleotide sequence: TGTGCCAGCAGCTTAGCGAACGGGGGGGCCTGGGGCACAGATACGCAGTATTTT. Encoded protein: CASSLANGGAWGTDTQYF.

The chain couples TRBV25-1 to TRBJ1-2; TRBD1 matches at 9 bases. This CDR3 is 15 amino acids long. Trimming removed 3 bases from V and 4 bases from J; junction bases left unmatched: 6. The germline V gene encodes CDR1 MGHDK and CDR2 SYGVNS. DNA for the CDR3: TGTGCCAGCAGTGACGGGACAGGGTTCTTCTATGGCTACACCTTC. The encoded protein is CASSDGTGFFYGYTF.

This clone was observed a handful of times. The chain uses TRBV12-5 and TRBJ1-1; no definite D call. CDR3 length equals 12 residues. Germline lookup yields CDR1 LGHNT and CDR2 FRNRAP. Trimming removed 2 bases at V and 4 bases at J, with 5 bases between. Here the CDR3 DNA reads TGTGCTAGTGGTTTGATCTCCACTGAAGCTTTCTTT. Translating it yields CASGLISTEAFF.

This clone was seen only once. The gene calls are TRBV28 and TRBJ2-4; 11 nucleotides align to TRBD2. From germline, CDR1 is MDHEN and CDR2 SYDVKM. V lost 10 bases and J lost 3; bases outside the gene matches: 11. This CDR3 region has 16 residues. The CDR3 DNA reads TGTGCCATTAGCGGGGGGGCCTGGTCTGTCAAAAACATTCAGTACTTC. Translating gives CAISGGAWSVKNIQYF.

The chain combines TRBV7-2 with TRBJ1-1, with unresolved D. This CDR3 is 12 amino acids long. Germline V gives CDR1 SGHTA, CDR2 FQGNSA. The V and J ends lost 5 bases and 6 bases respectively, with 10 bases between them. CDR3 nucleotide sequence: TGTGCCAGCAGCCCTATTACGGCTGAAGCTTTCTTT. Its translation: CASSPITAEAFF.

The chain employs TRBV28 and TRBJ1-2; D is unresolved. Trimming removed 10 bases from V and 8 bases from J, with 20 bases in between. This CDR3 contains 13 residues. The germline V gene encodes CDR1 MDHEN and CDR2 SYDVKM. DNA of the CDR3: TGTGCCACCTCGAATGGAGGGATAGGAGGCTACACCTTC. Amino acids: CATSNGGIGGYTF.

The chain has TRBV27 and TRBJ2-3; tentatively, D is TRBD1 (6 bases). V was trimmed by 3 bases and J by 1 base, leaving 11 bases between them. CDR1 MNHEY and CDR2 SMNVEV come from the germline V gene (reference sequence). This CDR3 region has 15 residues. The CDR3 protein is CASSFFNRGTDTQYF. Here the CDR3 DNA reads TGTGCCAGCAGTTTTTTTAACAGGGGCACAGATACGCAGTATTTT.

The rearrangement joins TRBV7-2 to TRBJ2-6; unclear D gene. Trimming pared 5 bases from V and 0 bases from J, leaving 8 bases between. The CDR3 runs 15 residues. From germline, CDR1 is SGHTA and CDR2 FQGNSA. The CDR3 DNA sequence: TGTGCCAGCAGCCTGAGGATCTCTGGGGCCAACGTCCTGACTTTC. Amino acid sequence: CASSLRISGANVLTF.

This clone came up a few times. This sequence joins TRBV4-2 and TRBJ2-7; 8 bases agree with TRBD2. CDR1 is LGHNA and CDR2 is YNFKEQ in the germline V gene. The CDR3 sequence is 15 residues long. Unmatched junction bases numbered 4, after V lost 3 bases and J lost 0 bases. The CDR3 loop is CASSQNRGGSYEQYF. In DNA form, the CDR3 reads TGTGCCAGCAGCCAGAACCGGGGGGGCTCCTACGAGCAGTACTTC.

This chain joins TRBV6-4 and TRBJ2-1, with 11 positions matching TRBD2. Germline V CDR1 and CDR2: MRHNA, SNTAGT. Trimming cost V 0 bases and J 8 bases; bases outside gene matches: 3. This CDR3 is built from 15 residues. CDR3 in amino acids: CASSDSSGGADEQFF. Written as DNA, the CDR3 is TGTGCCAGCAGTGACTCTAGCGGGGGGGCAGATGAGCAGTTCTTC.

V and J are TRBV6-6 and TRBJ1-1, with D perhaps matching TRBD1 (6 bases). The V end was cut by 0 bases, the J end by 6 bases, with 14 bases between. Germline V lookup: CDR1 MNHNY, CDR2 SVGAGI (reference sequence). There are 15 residues in the CDR3. The CDR3 DNA sequence: TGTGCCAGCAGTTACTCTGTCTGGGGGCGTTCTGAAGCTTTCTTT. Its protein product is CASSYSVWGRSEAFF.

This sequence joins TRBV29-1 and TRBJ1-5, with TRBD1 as a possible D gene (5 bases). The V end lost 4 bases, the J end lost 0 bases, and 10 bases lay between the germline ends. Germline lookup yields CDR1 SQVTM and CDR2 ANQGSEA. The CDR3 is 14 residues long. CDR3 nucleotide sequence: TGCAGCGTTGCAGGGATGGGTAGCAATCAGCCCCAGCATTTT. The encoded protein is CSVAGMGSNQPQHF.

This clone was counted once. The chain employs TRBV6-6 and TRBJ1-3; a weak D match, TRBD1 (5 bases). CDR1 and CDR2 (germline): MNHNY, SVGAGI (reference sequence). CDR3 length: 12 amino acids. V gave up 8 bases and J gave up 12 bases, with 17 bases separating them. In nucleotides, the CDR3 is TGTGCCAGCCAGTTACTGGCCGGGGGCATATATTTT. Protein sequence: CASQLLAGGIYF.

The sample holds a few counts of this clone. This sequence joins TRBV7-3 and TRBJ2-6; the D is unclear. V was cut by 0 bases and J by 0 bases, with 6 bases left in between. The germline CDR1 and CDR2 sequences are SGHTA and FQGTGA. This CDR3 has 16 residues. CDR3 sequence reads: CASSLTGSSGANVLTF. In nucleotides, the CDR3 is TGTGCCAGCAGCTTAACCGGTAGCTCTGGGGCCAACGTCCTGACTTTC. Combining the CDR3 with reference TRBV7-3 and TRBJ2-6 gives the whole variable domain GAGVSQTPSNKVTEKGKYVELRCDPISGHTALYWYRQSLGQGPEFLIYFQGTGAADDSGLPNDRFFAVRPEGSVSTLKIQRTERGDSAVYLCASSLTGSSGANVLTFGAGSRLTVL.

The gene calls are TRBV6-6 and TRBJ2-7; weak D call: TRBD1 (6 bases). CDR3 length: 13 residues. Germline CDR1 and CDR2: MNHNY and SVGAGI (reference sequence). Trimming stripped 6 bases from V and 6 bases from J, with 15 bases between. CDR3 protein: CASREQGTGEQYF. CDR3 coding DNA: TGTGCCAGCAGAGAACAGGGAACGGGCGAGCAGTACTTC.

The CDR3 DNA sequence: TGTGCCAGTAGCCCGGGACAGGGGAGGAATGAGCAGTTCTTC. Its translation: CASSPGQGRNEQFF. The chain links TRBV19 to TRBJ2-1; 10 bases agree with TRBD1. This CDR3 is built from 14 residues. The V and J ends lost 6 bases and 7 bases, in that order; junction bases with no gene match: 6. The germline V gene has CDR1 LNHDA and CDR2 SQIVND (reference sequence).